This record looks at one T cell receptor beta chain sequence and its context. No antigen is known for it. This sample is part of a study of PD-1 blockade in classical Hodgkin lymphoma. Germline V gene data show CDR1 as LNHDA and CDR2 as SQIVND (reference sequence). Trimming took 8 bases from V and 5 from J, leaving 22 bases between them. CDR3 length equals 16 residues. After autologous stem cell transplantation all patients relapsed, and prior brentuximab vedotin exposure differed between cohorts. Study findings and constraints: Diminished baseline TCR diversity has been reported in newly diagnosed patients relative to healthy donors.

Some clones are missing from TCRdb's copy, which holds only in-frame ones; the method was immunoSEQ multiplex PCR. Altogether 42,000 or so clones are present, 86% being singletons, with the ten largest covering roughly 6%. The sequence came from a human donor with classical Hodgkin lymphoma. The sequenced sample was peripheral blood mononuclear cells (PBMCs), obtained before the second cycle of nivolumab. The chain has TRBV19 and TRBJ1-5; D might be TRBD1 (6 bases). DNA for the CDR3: TGTGCCAGTGGTAGAGGGGGGAGCATCATCGATCAGCCCCAGCATTTT. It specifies CASGRGGSIIDQPQHF. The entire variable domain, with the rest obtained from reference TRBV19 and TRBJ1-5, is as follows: DGGITQSPKYLFRKEGQNVTLSCEQNLNHDAMYWYRQDPGQGLRLIYYSQIVNDFQKGDIAEGYSVSREKKESFPLTVTSAQKNPTAFYLCASGRGGSIIDQPQHFGDGTRLSIL.